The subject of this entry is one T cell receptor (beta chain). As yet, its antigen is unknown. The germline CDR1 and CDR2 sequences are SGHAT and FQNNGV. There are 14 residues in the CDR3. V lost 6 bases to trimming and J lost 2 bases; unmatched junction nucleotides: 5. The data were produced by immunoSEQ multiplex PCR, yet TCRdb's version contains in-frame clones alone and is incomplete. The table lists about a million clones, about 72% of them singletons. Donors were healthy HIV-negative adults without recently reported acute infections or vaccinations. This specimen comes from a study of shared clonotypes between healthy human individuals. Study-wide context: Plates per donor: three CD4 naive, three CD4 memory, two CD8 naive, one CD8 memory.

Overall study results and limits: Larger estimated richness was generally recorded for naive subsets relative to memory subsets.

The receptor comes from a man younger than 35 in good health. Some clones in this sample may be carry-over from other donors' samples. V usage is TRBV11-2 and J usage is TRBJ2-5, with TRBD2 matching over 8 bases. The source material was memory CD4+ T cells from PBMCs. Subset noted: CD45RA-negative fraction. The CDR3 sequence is CASSGLAGQETQYF. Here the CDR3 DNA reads TGTGCCAGCAGTGGGCTAGCGGGTCAAGAGACCCAGTACTTC.